What follows describes a single T cell receptor beta chain. The sample is drawn from a study of blood T cells in healthy people across ages. Primed by a sample-barcoded 5' primer and a J-beta primer mix, a second PCR proceeded for 7 to 11 cycles. TCRdb processed the 5' RACE reads anew with MiXCR; each CDR3 protein has one entry. This sample has some 1,500,000 distinct CDR3 sequences, with approximately 39% found just once. The CDR3 runs 16 residues. Unmatched junction bases numbered 6, after V lost 1 base and J lost 4 bases. Germline V gives CDR1 SGHKS, CDR2 YYEKEE (reference sequence). The sequence derives from a woman aged 18-29 years in good health. Sequenced material: blood. This chain links TRBV5-5 with TRBJ2-1, with TRBD1 matching 9 bases. CDR3 coding DNA: TGTGCCAGCAGCTTGTTGGCGGGGACAGGGTACAATGAGCAGTTCTTC. This translates into CASSLLAGTGYNEQFF.